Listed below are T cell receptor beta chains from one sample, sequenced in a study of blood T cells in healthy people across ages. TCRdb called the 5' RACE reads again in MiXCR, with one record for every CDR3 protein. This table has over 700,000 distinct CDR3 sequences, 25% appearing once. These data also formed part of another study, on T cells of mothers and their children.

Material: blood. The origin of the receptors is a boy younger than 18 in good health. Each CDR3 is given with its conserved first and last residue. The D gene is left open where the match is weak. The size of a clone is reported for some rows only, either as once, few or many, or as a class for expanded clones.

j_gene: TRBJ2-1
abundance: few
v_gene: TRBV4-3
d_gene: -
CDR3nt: TGCGCCAGCAGCCAAGATCTGAGGGTCAATGAGCAGTTCTTC
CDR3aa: CASSQDLRVNEQFF

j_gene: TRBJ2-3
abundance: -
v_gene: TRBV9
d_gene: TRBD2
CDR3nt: TGTGCCAGCAGCGTGCACGGTAGCGGGAGCCCCCCAGATACGCAGTATTTT
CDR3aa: CASSVHGSGSPPDTQYF

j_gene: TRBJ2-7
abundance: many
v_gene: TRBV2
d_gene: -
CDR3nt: TGTGCCAGCAGGGGCTGGACAGACGACTACGAGCAGTACTTC
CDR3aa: CASRGWTDDYEQYF

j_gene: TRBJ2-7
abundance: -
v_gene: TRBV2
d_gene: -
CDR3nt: TGTGCCAGCACCCCAGCGACAGCCTACGAGCAGTACTTC
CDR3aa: CASTPATAYEQYF

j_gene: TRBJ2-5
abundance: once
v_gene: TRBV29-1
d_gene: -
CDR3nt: TGCAGCGTTATGTTGGACATCCAAGAGACCCAGTACTTC
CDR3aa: CSVMLDIQETQYF

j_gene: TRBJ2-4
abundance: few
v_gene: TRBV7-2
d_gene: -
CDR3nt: TGTGCCAGCAGCTTATTGGGGGAGATCTCCGATCAGTACTTC
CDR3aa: CASSLLGEISDQYF

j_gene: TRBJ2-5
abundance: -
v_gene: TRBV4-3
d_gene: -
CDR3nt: TGCGCCAGCAGCCAAGATGGGACCAAGGCCCAGTACTTC
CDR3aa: CASSQDGTKAQYF

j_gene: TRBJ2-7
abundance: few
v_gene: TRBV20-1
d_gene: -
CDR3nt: TGCAGTGCCCAACCCATAGGGGACGAGCAGTACTTC
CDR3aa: CSAQPIGDEQYF

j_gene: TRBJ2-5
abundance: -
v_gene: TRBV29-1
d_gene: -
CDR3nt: TGCAGCGTTGCCCGTGGAGGGACGTACCAAGAGACCCAGTACTTC
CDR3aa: CSVARGGTYQETQYF

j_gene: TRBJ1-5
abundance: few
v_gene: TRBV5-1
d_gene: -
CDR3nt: TGCGCCAGCAGCCCGGGGGGGGGTAGCAATCAGCCCCAGCATTTT
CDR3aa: CASSPGGGSNQPQHF

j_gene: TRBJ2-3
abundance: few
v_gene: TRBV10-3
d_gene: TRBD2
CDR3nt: TGTGCCATCAGTGGTGAGGATAGCGGGCGCGGGACAGATACGCAGTATTTT
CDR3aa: CAISGEDSGRGTDTQYF

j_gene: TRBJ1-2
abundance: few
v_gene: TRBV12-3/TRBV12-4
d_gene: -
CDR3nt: TGTGCCAGCAGCCCCGCCTCTGGGCAAGCTAACTATGGCTACACCTTC
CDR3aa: CASSPASGQANYGYTF

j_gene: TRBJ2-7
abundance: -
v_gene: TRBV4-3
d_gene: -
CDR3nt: TGCGCCAGCAGCCAAGACCAGGGCCACGAGCAGTACTTC
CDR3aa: CASSQDQGHEQYF

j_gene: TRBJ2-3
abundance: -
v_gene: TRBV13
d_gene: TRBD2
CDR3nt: TGTGCCAGCAGCCCCGCGGCGGAGCGGGATTCAGATACGCAGTATTTT
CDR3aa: CASSPAAERDSDTQYF

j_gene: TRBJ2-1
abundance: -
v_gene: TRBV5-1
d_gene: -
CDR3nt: TGCGCCAGCAGCTTGGTAGGTTCGGGGGACAATGAGCAGTTCTTC
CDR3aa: CASSLVGSGDNEQFF

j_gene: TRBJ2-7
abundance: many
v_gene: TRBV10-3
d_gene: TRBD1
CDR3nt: TGTGCCATCACGACAGGGTCCGAGCAGTACTTC
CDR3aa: CAITTGSEQYF

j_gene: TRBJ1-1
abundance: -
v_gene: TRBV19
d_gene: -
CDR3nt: TGTGCCAGTAGTATAAGAGGCGGGAACACTGAAGCTTTCTTT
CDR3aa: CASSIRGGNTEAFF

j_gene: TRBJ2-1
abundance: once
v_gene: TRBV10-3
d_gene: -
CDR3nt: TGTGCCATCAGTGAGTCGACGGACCCACCCTGGAATGAGCAGTTCTTC
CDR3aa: CAISESTDPPWNEQFF

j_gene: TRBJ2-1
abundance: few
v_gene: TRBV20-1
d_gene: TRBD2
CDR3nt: TGCAGTGCTAGGGTACTAGCGGGAGGCTTAAATGAGCAGTTCTTC
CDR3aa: CSARVLAGGLNEQFF

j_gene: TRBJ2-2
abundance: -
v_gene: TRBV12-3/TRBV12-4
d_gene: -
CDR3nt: TGTGCCAGCAGTTTAGTCCCCCCGGGGAACACCGGGGAGCTGTTTTTT
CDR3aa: CASSLVPPGNTGELFF

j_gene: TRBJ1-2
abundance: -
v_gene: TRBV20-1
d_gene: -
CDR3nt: TGCAGTGCGTTCTCTCTGGACAGCCAAAGGATGAGTGGCTACACCTTC
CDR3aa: CSAFSLDSQRMSGYTF

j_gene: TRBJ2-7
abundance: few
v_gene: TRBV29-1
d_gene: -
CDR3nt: TGCGGCGTTGGTCCTGGCGATTCCTACGAGCAGTACTTC
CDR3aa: CGVGPGDSYEQYF

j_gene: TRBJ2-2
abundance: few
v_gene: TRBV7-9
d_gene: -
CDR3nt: TGTGCCAGCAGCTCCTCCCCCGGGGAGCTGTTTTTT
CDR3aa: CASSSSPGELFF

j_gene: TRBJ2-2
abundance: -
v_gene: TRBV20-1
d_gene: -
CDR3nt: TGCAGTGCTACGGAGGGGGACCCAAAGACCGGGGAGCTGTTTTTT
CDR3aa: CSATEGDPKTGELFF

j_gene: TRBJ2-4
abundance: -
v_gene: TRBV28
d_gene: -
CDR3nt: TGTGCCAGCAATCTACAGGGTAGGGACATTCAGTACTTC
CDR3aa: CASNLQGRDIQYF

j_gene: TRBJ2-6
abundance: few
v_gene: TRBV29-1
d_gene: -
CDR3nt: TGCAGCGTTGAGGACAGTTACAGCGACAACGTCCTGACTTTC
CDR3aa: CSVEDSYSDNVLTF

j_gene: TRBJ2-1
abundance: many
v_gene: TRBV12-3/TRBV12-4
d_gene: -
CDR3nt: TGTGCCAGCAGCTTTGGGCCTTACAATGAGCAGTTCTTC
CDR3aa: CASSFGPYNEQFF

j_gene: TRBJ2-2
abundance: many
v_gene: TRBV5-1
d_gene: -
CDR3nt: TGCGCCAGCATCGGAGGAGTCTGGGGGGCAACGAACACCGGGGAGCTGTTTTTT
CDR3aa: CASIGGVWGATNTGELFF

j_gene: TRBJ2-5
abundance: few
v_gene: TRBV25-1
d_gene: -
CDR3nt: TGTGCCAGCAGTGACAGGGGCGAAGAGACCCAGTACTTC
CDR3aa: CASSDRGEETQYF

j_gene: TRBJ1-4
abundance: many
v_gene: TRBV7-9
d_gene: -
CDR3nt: TGTGCCAGCAGCGGATCCGGGCGGGGTGAAAAACTGTTTTTT
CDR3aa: CASSGSGRGEKLFF

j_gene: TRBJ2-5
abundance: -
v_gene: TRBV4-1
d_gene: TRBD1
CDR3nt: TGCGCCAGCAGCCAAGATAGCAGGACAGGGGCCACCGGGACCCAGTACTTC
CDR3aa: CASSQDSRTGATGTQYF

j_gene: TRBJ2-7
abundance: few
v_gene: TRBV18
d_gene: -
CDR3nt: TGTGCCAGCTCACCATTCACCAGGGGAGACTACGAGCAGTACTTC
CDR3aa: CASSPFTRGDYEQYF

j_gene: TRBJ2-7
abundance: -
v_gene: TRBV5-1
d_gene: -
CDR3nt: TGCGCCAGCAGCCTGGACAGTCTGGGGGGTTCCTACGAGCAGTACTTC
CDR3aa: CASSLDSLGGSYEQYF

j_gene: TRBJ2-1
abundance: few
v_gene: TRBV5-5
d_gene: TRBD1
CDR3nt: TGTGCCAGCAGCTCTCCCGCAGGGGGCCTCAATGAGCAGTTCTTC
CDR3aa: CASSSPAGGLNEQFF

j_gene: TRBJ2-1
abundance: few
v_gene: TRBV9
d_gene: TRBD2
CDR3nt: TGTGCCAGCAGCCTAGAGGAATGGCTAGCGGACAATGAGCAGTTCTTC
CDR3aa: CASSLEEWLADNEQFF

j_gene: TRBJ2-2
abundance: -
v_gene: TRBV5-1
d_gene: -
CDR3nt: TGCGCCTCCCAGGGGTATCCCGGGGAGCTGTTTTTT
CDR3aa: CASQGYPGELFF

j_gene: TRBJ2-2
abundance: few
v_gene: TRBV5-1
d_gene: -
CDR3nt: TGCGCCAGCAGCCTGACTCCCGGGTTTAGAACCGGGGAGCTGTTTTTT
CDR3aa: CASSLTPGFRTGELFF

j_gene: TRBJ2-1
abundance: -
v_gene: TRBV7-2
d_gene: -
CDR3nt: TGTGCCAGCAGCTTAGTTTCAGGGGCGGAATATGAGCAGTTCTTC
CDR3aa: CASSLVSGAEYEQFF

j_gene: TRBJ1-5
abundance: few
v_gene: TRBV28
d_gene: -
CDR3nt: TGTGCCAGCAGTTCCGGGAGGGGGTTTCAGCCCCAGCATTTT
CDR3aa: CASSSGRGFQPQHF

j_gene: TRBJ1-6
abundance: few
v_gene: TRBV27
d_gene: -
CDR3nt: TGTGCCAGCAGTTTATCGTCGGGCAGTAATTCACCCCTCCACTTT
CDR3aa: CASSLSSGSNSPLHF

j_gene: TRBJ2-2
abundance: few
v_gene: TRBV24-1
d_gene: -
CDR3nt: TGTGCCACCAGTGATCCAGAGGGGGACAACACCGGGGAGCTGTTTTTT
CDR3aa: CATSDPEGDNTGELFF

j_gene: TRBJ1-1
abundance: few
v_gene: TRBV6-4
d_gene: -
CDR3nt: TGTGCCAGCAGTGACTCTTACGGCCCTAGGGAAGCTTTCTTT
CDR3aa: CASSDSYGPREAFF